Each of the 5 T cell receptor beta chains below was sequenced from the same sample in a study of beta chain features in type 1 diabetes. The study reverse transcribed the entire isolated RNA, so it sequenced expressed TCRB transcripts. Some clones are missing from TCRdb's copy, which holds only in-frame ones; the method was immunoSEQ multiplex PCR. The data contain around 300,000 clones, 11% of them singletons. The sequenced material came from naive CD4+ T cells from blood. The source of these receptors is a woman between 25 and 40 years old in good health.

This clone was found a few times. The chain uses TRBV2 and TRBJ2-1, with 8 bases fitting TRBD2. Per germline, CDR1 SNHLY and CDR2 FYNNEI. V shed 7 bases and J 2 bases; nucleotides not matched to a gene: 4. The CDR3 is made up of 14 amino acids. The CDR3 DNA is TGTGCCAGCAAACTAGCGGAGACCTACAATGAGCAGTTCTTC. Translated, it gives CASKLAETYNEQFF.

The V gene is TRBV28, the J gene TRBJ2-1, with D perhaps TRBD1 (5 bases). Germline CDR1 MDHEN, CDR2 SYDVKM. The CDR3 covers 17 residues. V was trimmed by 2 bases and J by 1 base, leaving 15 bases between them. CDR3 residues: CASSLKLSGKSYNEQFF. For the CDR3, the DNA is TGTGCCAGCAGTTTAAAGCTGTCAGGGAAGTCCTACAATGAGCAGTTCTTC.

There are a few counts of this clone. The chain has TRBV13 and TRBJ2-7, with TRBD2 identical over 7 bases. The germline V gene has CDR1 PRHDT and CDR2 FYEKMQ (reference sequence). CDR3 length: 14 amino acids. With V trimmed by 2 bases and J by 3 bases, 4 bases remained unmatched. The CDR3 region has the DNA TGTGCCAGCAGCTTACGGGGGGAGAGCTACGAGCAGTACTTC. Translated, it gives CASSLRGESYEQYF.

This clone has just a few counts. CDR3 amino acids: CASSQAFANTDTQYF. Written as DNA, the CDR3 is TGTGCCAGCAGCCAAGCCTTCGCGAACACAGATACGCAGTATTTT. The rearrangement uses TRBV7-3 and TRBJ2-3; D remains unclear. This CDR3 is built from 15 residues. The ends were cut back, 5 bases at V and 2 bases at J, with 14 bases in the middle. Looked up from germline, CDR1 is SGHTA and CDR2 is FQGTGA.

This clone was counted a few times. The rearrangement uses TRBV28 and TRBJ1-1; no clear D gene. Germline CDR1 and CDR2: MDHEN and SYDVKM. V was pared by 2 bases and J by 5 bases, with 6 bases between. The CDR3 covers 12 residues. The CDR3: CASSLRVTEAFF. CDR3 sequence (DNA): TGTGCCAGCAGTTTACGGGTGACTGAAGCTTTCTTT.